The 18 T cell receptor beta chains presented below share a single source sample, sequenced in a study of T-cell memory formation after mild COVID-19. TCRdb processed the 5' RACE reads anew with MiXCR; each CDR3 protein has one entry. The repertoire includes around 140,000 distinct CDR3 sequences, less than 25% of them detected once, and roughly 25% sits in the top ten. The sequenced material came from PBMCs or a T cell subset sorted from them (not recorded which). The receptors derive from an adult woman who had mild COVID-19 (a few samples of this study predate the infection). Cell type and time point are not known.

This clonotype was recorded a few times. The rearrangement uses TRBV7-3 and TRBJ1-1; weak D call: TRBD1 (5 bases). V gave up 6 bases and J gave up 4 bases, with 9 bases separating them. The CDR3 runs to 12 residues. In germline, CDR1 is SGHTA, CDR2 FQGTGA. In DNA, the CDR3 is TGTGCCAGCAGTCACGGGGGCACTGAAGCTTTCTTT. Translated: CASSHGGTEAFF.

This clonotype was seen a handful of times. V usage is TRBV7-9 and J usage is TRBJ2-3, with unresolved D. The germline V and J ends were trimmed by 1 base and 3 bases, with 5 bases remaining between them. The length of the CDR3 is 13 residues. The germline V gene encodes CDR1 SEHNR and CDR2 FQNEAQ (reference sequence). The CDR3 DNA sequence: TGTGCCAGCAGCTTAGTTCCAACAGATACGCAGTATTTT. Protein sequence: CASSLVPTDTQYF.

The chain uses TRBV27 and TRBJ1-6; TRBD1 aligns across 7 bases. The V gene end was trimmed by 6 bases and the J gene end by 6 bases; junction bases not matched to a gene: 5. This CDR3 contains 14 residues. The germline gives CDR1 MNHEY, CDR2 SMNVEV (reference sequence). The CDR3 region is CASSRQGSNSPLHF. The DNA for the CDR3 is TGTGCCAGCAGCCGACAGGGATCTAATTCACCCCTCCACTTT.

The chain recombines TRBV7-9 with TRBJ2-1, with 11 bases matching TRBD2. Trimming cost V 5 bases and J 10 bases; bases outside gene matches: 7. Germline values: CDR1 SEHNR, CDR2 FQNEAQ (reference sequence). This CDR3 is built from 14 residues. CDR3 sequence reads: CASSQLAGVREQFF. CDR3 in DNA: TGTGCCAGCAGCCAACTAGCGGGAGTAAGAGAGCAGTTCTTC. Full variable domain (missing parts from reference TRBV7-9 and TRBJ2-1): DTGVSQNPRHKITKRGQNVTFRCDPISEHNRLYWYRQTLGQGPEFLTYFQNEAQLEKSRLLSDRFSAERPKGSFSTLEIQRTEQGDSAMYLCASSQLAGVREQFFGPGTRLTVL.

This clonotype was seen a handful of times. The V gene is TRBV27, the J gene TRBJ2-5; the match to TRBD1 covers 8 bases. The germline gives CDR1 MNHEY, CDR2 SMNVEV (reference sequence). Losses at the gene ends were 5 bases for V and 2 bases for J; bases not matched to a gene: 7. CDR3 length: 15 amino acids. The CDR3 region is CASSKQGGGQETQYF. The DNA of the CDR3 is TGTGCCAGCAGTAAACAGGGGGGAGGTCAAGAGACCCAGTACTTC.

This clonotype was counted only a few times. The chain couples TRBV25-1 to TRBJ2-7; weak D call: TRBD1 (6 bases). The germline V gene has CDR1 MGHDK and CDR2 SYGVNS. V was pared by 4 bases and J by 0 bases, with 7 bases between. The length of the CDR3 is 13 residues. This CDR3 is CASSVGASYEQYF. The CDR3 DNA follows: TGTGCCAGCAGTGTGGGGGCCTCCTACGAGCAGTACTTC.

By sample share, this clonotype is medium-sized. The chain uses TRBV5-1 and TRBJ2-1, with D possibly matching TRBD2 (6 bases). Germline V gene data show CDR1 as SGHRS and CDR2 as YFSETQ. Trimming removed 0 bases from V and 6 bases from J, with 10 bases in between. This CDR3 contains 14 residues. The CDR3: CASSLGRGLNEQFF. DNA for the CDR3: TGCGCCAGCAGCTTGGGGAGGGGACTCAATGAGCAGTTCTTC.

The chain joins TRBV29-1 to TRBJ2-7; 9 bases line up with TRBD1. The CDR3 sequence is 15 residues long. V dropped 0 bases and J dropped 4; count of bases not matched to a gene: 7. CDR1 and CDR2 (germline): SQVTM, ANQGSEA. CDR3 DNA sequence: TGCAGCGTTGAAGAAACCGGGACAGGGAGGTACGAGCAGTACTTC. It encodes CSVEETGTGRYEQYF.

This clonotype has ten or more counts. V and J are TRBV12-3 or TRBV12-4 and TRBJ1-1; D ambiguous. Deletions cut 3 bases from V and 3 bases from J, with 2 bases between. This CDR3 has 11 amino acids. The CDR3 DNA sequence: TGTGCCAGCAGTTTCGACACTGAAGCTTTCTTT. Protein sequence: CASSFDTEAFF.

This chain links TRBV27 with TRBJ2-7; D not certain. Trimming removed 5 bases from V and 3 bases from J, with 11 bases in between. Looked up from germline, CDR1 is MNHEY and CDR2 is SMNVEV (reference sequence). The CDR3 totals 13 residues. CDR3 sequence: CASSLYLGYEQYF. The CDR3 DNA reads TGTGCCAGCAGTCTCTACCTGGGCTACGAGCAGTACTTC.

This clonotype was counted only a few times. The V and J genes are TRBV5-6 and TRBJ2-2; TRBD1 is a possible D gene (6 bases). The V gene's germline CDR1 is SGHDT and CDR2 YYEEEE. The CDR3 runs to 15 residues. Trimming left V 2 bases short and J 6 bases short, with 14 bases between. The CDR3 here is CASSFGQGLAGELFF. In DNA form, the CDR3 reads TGTGCCAGCAGCTTCGGGCAGGGGTTGGCCGGGGAGCTGTTTTTT.

The chain is built from TRBV6-2 or TRBV6-3 and TRBJ2-6, with 7 bases that match TRBD2. V shed 6 bases, J shed 14 bases, and the junction held 13 bases outside the gene matches. The CDR3 contains 14 residues. From germline, CDR1 is MNHEY and CDR2 SVGEGT. The CDR3 nucleotides read TGTGCCAGCAGACTTCAGGGACTACTTAGCCTCCTGACTTTC. This encodes CASRLQGLLSLLTF.

The CDR3 spells CASSDPGHWANVLTF. The CDR3 DNA is TGTGCCAGCAGTGATCCGGGACATTGGGCCAACGTCCTGACTTTC. V is TRBV6-1 and J is TRBJ2-6; D perhaps matches TRBD1 (6 bases). CDR1 and CDR2 from the germline V gene are MNHNS and SASEGT. The CDR3 is made up of 15 amino acids. V lost 3 bases and J 5 bases, leaving 11 bases between the germline ends.

At least ten counts were recorded for this clonotype. V and J are TRBV7-8 and TRBJ2-5; the match to TRBD1 covers 7 bases. Looked up from germline, CDR1 is SGHVS and CDR2 is FQNEAQ. The ends lost 5 bases at V and 5 bases at J; junction bases unmatched: 11. This CDR3 has 15 residues. As DNA, the CDR3 is TGTGCCAGCAGCACCTGGACAGGAGGTGTGGAGACCCAGTACTTC. Encoded protein: CASSTWTGGVETQYF.

The chain couples TRBV29-1 to TRBJ2-7; D gene ambiguous. Trimming left V 0 bases short and J 2 bases short, with 11 bases between. The CDR3 contains 14 residues. Germline values: CDR1 SQVTM, CDR2 ANQGSEA. The CDR3 loop is CSVEDWTEPYEQYF. In DNA form, the CDR3 reads TGCAGCGTTGAAGACTGGACGGAACCCTACGAGCAGTACTTC.

The gene calls are TRBV6-2 or TRBV6-3 and TRBJ1-1; TRBD1 agrees at 9 bases. V shed 5 bases, J shed 0 bases, and the junction held 10 bases outside the gene matches. Germline V gene data show CDR1 as MNHEY and CDR2 as SVGEGT. This CDR3 has 17 residues. The CDR3 sequence: CASSTPRDRAMNTEAFF. Here the CDR3 DNA reads TGTGCCAGCAGTACGCCCCGGGACAGGGCGATGAACACTGAAGCTTTCTTT.

The rearrangement links TRBV10-3 to TRBJ2-1, with D possibly being TRBD2 (5 bases). The V end was cut by 6 bases, the J end by 9 bases, with 12 bases between. Germline-derived CDR1 and CDR2 are ENHRY and SYGVKD. This CDR3 has 12 residues. CDR3 nucleotides: TGTGCCATCAGCCAGAGAAGCGGTGAGCAGTTCTTC. Translation gives CAISQRSGEQFF.

This chain joins TRBV7-9 and TRBJ1-2; 8 nucleotides agree with TRBD1. Germline loops: CDR1 SEHNR, CDR2 FQNEAQ (reference sequence). The CDR3 totals 16 residues. The V segment lost 7 bases and the J segment 8 bases; nucleotides outside the gene matches: 18. In nucleotides, the CDR3 is TGTGCCAGCATCCAACCCCCCGGGACAGGTTTAAGGGGCTACACCTTC. It translates to CASIQPPGTGLRGYTF.